What follows are 16 T cell receptor beta chains derived from one specimen sequenced in a study of blood T cell repertoires in COVID-19. This table comes from immunoSEQ multiplex PCR, and its TCRdb copy is limited to in-frame clones, with some not included. The sample shows around 160,000 clones, approximately 90% of them seen only once. The specimen sequenced was peripheral blood. These receptors all come from a man in his late teens or twenties with acute or convalescent COVID-19.

By frequency in the sample, this clone is medium-sized. Other DNA sequences in the sample encode the same CDR3. This sequence joins TRBV2 and TRBJ1-5; 10 positions agree with TRBD1. The germline CDR1 and CDR2 sequences are SNHLY and FYNNEI. CDR3 length: 15 amino acids. The J segment lost 2 bases and the V segment lost 5 bases, leaving 3 bases of the junction unmatched. The CDR3 sequence: CASSWDRGRNQPQHF. CDR3 nucleotide sequence: TGTGCCAGCAGTTGGGACAGGGGACGCAATCAGCCCCAGCATTTT.

This chain joins TRBV25-1 and TRBJ2-2, with a weak D call TRBD2 (6 bases). The CDR3 runs to 15 residues. Germline V gene sequence: CDR1 MGHDK, CDR2 SYGVNS. V was pared by 9 bases and J by 2 bases, with 16 bases between. This CDR3 reads CASTAGRPNTGELFF. The CDR3 nucleotides are TGTGCCAGTACAGCGGGCAGGCCCAACACCGGGGAGCTGTTTTTT.

This clone showed up just once. The chain couples TRBV18 to TRBJ1-1, with TRBD1 matching over 9 bases. From germline, CDR1 is KGHSH and CDR2 LQKENI. After removal of 6 bases from V and 2 bases from J, the junction contained 4 bases not matched to a gene. The CDR3 contains 14 residues. The CDR3 sequence is CASSPDRGNTEAFF. In DNA form, the CDR3 reads TGTGCCAGCTCCCCGGACAGGGGCAACACTGAAGCTTTCTTT. Filled out from reference TRBV18 and TRBJ1-1, the complete variable domain reads NAGVMQNPRHLVRRRGQEARLRCSPMKGHSHVYWYRQLPEEGLKFMVYLQKENIIDESGMPKERFSAEFPKEGPSILRIQQVVRGDSAAYFCASSPDRGNTEAFFGQGTRLTVV.

The V gene is TRBV30, the J gene TRBJ2-7, with 8 positions matching TRBD2. Trimming cost V 0 bases and J 3 bases; bases outside gene matches: 4. The germline V gene has CDR1 GTSNPN and CDR2 SVGIG (reference sequence). The CDR3 is made up of 14 amino acids. The CDR3 is CAWSVGTSGYEQYF. The CDR3 DNA reads as TGTGCCTGGAGTGTTGGGACTAGTGGCTACGAGCAGTACTTC.

V is TRBV27 and J is TRBJ1-2; possible D gene TRBD1, 5 bases. V was shortened by 6 bases and J by 10 bases, with 24 bases between the two germline ends. This CDR3 contains 15 residues. CDR1 MNHEY and CDR2 SMNVEV come from the germline V gene (reference sequence). In nucleotides, the CDR3 is TGTGCCAGCAGGAAACAGGACACGCCGTTCCCGTCCTACACCTTC. Amino acid sequence: CASRKQDTPFPSYTF.

This chain links TRBV5-1 with TRBJ1-2; D unresolved. V was pared by 0 bases and J by 5 bases, with 17 bases between. The length of the CDR3 is 16 residues. The V gene's germline CDR1 is SGHRS and CDR2 YFSETQ. The CDR3 loop reads CASSLAGSGSRYGYTF. CDR3 DNA sequence: TGCGCCAGCAGCTTGGCAGGATCCGGCAGCCGGTATGGCTACACCTTC.

Note on this clone: One end of the junction does not line up with germline, which may come from a read error. The CDR3: CAISESRSEGQGAPAF. The CDR3 DNA follows: TGTGCCATCAGTGAGTCGAGGAGCGAAGGACAGGGGGCCCCAGCCTTT. The chain carries TRBV10-3 and TRBJ1-1; TRBD1 matches at 11 bases. Germline V CDR1 and CDR2: ENHRY, SYGVKD. The CDR3 covers 16 residues.

The chain joins TRBV25-1 to TRBJ1-1; 8 nucleotides line up with TRBD1. The V and J ends lost 3 bases and 1 base, in that order; junction bases with no gene match: 7. The CDR3 has 16 residues. The germline V gene has CDR1 MGHDK and CDR2 SYGVNS. The CDR3 DNA follows: TGTGCCAGCAGTGAGGGCAGGGGGCGGGGGAACACTGAAGCTTTCTTT. Its translation is CASSEGRGRGNTEAFF.

V gene TRBV7-8 combines with J gene TRBJ1-1; 12 positions match TRBD1. Trimming at V came to 2 bases and at J to 0 bases, leaving 1 base not matched to a gene. The germline V gene has CDR1 SGHVS and CDR2 FQNEAQ. The CDR3 sequence is 16 residues long. The CDR3 reads CASSLRDRGLNTEAFF. The CDR3 DNA sequence: TGTGCCAGCAGCTTAAGGGACAGGGGGCTGAACACTGAAGCTTTCTTT.

The gene calls are TRBV20-1 and TRBJ1-2; D possibly corresponds to TRBD1 (6 bases). The CDR3 spans 14 residues. The germline CDR1 and CDR2 sequences are DFQATT and SNEGSKA (reference sequence). Trimming removed 3 bases from V and 1 base from J, with 12 bases in between. The CDR3 coding sequence is TGCAGTGCTAGTCCAACAGGGCTTAACTATGGCTACACCTTC. It yields the protein CSASPTGLNYGYTF.

The CDR3: CASSSRQGNYNSPLHF. In DNA, the CDR3 is TGTGCCAGCAGCTCGCGACAGGGAAATTATAATTCACCCCTCCACTTT. V gene TRBV5-8 combines with J gene TRBJ1-6; 7 bases match TRBD1. With V trimmed by 3 bases and J by 4 bases, 7 bases remained unmatched. From germline, CDR1 is SGHTS and CDR2 YDEGEE. The CDR3 has 16 residues. The full variable domain, completed using reference TRBV5-8 and TRBJ1-6, is EAGVTQSPTHLIKTRGQQATLRCSPISGHTSVYWYQQALGLGLQFLLWYDEGEERNRGNFPPRFSGRQFPNYSSELNVNALELEDSALYLCASSSRQGNYNSPLHFGNGTRLTVT.

This chain joins TRBV14 and TRBJ2-2; tentative D call: TRBD1 (6 bases). Trimming stripped 3 bases from V and 3 bases from J, with 14 bases between. Germline V CDR1 and CDR2: SGHDN, FVKESK. The CDR3 loop spans 16 amino acids. The CDR3 coding sequence is TGTGCCAGCAGCCAGGGGCAGGGGTTCTACACCGGGGAGCTGTTTTTT. Amino acids: CASSQGQGFYTGELFF.

This chain uses TRBV25-1 with TRBJ2-7, with unresolved D. The CDR3 covers 14 residues. V shed 2 bases and J shed 2 bases, with 10 bases lying between them. The V gene's germline CDR1 is MGHDK and CDR2 SYGVNS. In nucleotides, the CDR3 is TGTGCCAGCAGTGAAAGCTGGCTAGCCTACGAGCAGTACTTC. The encoded protein is CASSESWLAYEQYF.

V usage is TRBV14 and J usage is TRBJ2-2, with a tentative D call TRBD2 (5 bases). From germline, CDR1 is SGHDN and CDR2 FVKESK. There are 16 residues in the CDR3. Trimming cost V 0 bases and J 1 base, with 9 bases left between them. This CDR3 reads CASSQERTLNTGELFF. In DNA form, the CDR3 reads TGTGCCAGCAGCCAAGAGAGGACTTTGAACACCGGGGAGCTGTTTTTT.

In regard to this clone: Other DNA variants within this sample encode the same CDR3. The gene calls are TRBV28 and TRBJ2-7, with 10 bases aligning to TRBD1. Trimming took 2 bases from V and 0 from J; bases not matched to a gene: 1. The CDR3 sequence is 15 residues long. Germline CDR1 and CDR2: MDHEN and SYDVKM. The CDR3 is CASSLGTGDSYEQYF. The CDR3 nucleotides read TGTGCCAGCAGTTTAGGGACAGGGGACTCCTACGAGCAGTACTTC.

This clone appeared a single time. V is TRBV11-2 and J is TRBJ2-1; D not resolved. The CDR3 extends over 16 amino acids. The germline V gene encodes CDR1 SGHAT and CDR2 FQNNGV. V shed 5 bases and J shed 0 bases, with 14 bases lying between them. The CDR3 nucleotides are TGTGCCAGCAGCCCAGAGGCACCCTACTCCTACAATGAGCAGTTCTTC. Amino acids: CASSPEAPYSYNEQFF.